One and the same sample provided the 11 T cell receptor beta chains below, sequenced in a study of blood T cell repertoires in COVID-19. The method was immunoSEQ multiplex PCR; TCRdb's version includes in-frame clones alone and lacks a portion of them. Of around 250,000 clones in the sample, about 87% were seen once. Sequenced input: PBMCs or T cells enriched from blood (not recorded which). Receptors were obtained from a woman aged 40 to 50 who had been exposed to COVID-19.

The rearrangement uses TRBV3-1 (or the pseudogene TRBV3-2) and TRBJ2-2, with D possibly matching TRBD1 (6 bases). V was pared by 3 bases and J by 4 bases, with 12 bases between. CDR1 and CDR2 from the germline V gene are LGHDT and YNNKEL (reference sequence). CDR3 length equals 15 residues. For the CDR3, the DNA is TGTGCCAGCAGCCAGGCCGGGACATCCACCGGGGAGCTGTTTTTT. This codes for CASSQAGTSTGELFF.

This chain joins TRBV28 and TRBJ1-4; 8 bases map to TRBD1. CDR1 and CDR2 from the germline V gene are MDHEN and SYDVKM. J was trimmed by 4 bases and V by 6 bases; bases with no gene match: 13. The CDR3 covers 17 residues. This chain's CDR3 is CASRPSSGGIGNEKLFF. For the CDR3, the DNA is TGTGCCAGCAGACCCAGTTCAGGGGGCATAGGTAATGAAAAACTGTTTTTT.

The chain recombines TRBV24-1 with TRBJ1-6; possibly TRBD1 for D (5 bases). Germline CDR1 is KGHDR and CDR2 is SFDVKD. The CDR3 has 13 residues. V lost 7 bases and J lost 4, with 7 bases in between. The CDR3 protein is CATRQDYNSPLHF. CDR3 DNA: TGTGCCACCAGACAGGATTATAATTCACCCCTCCACTTT.

The chain uses TRBV7-2 and TRBJ2-3, with TRBD2 identical over 8 bases. V trimming: 7 bases; J trimming: 2 bases; junction bases outside the gene matches: 5. CDR3 length equals 14 residues. CDR1 SGHTA and CDR2 FQGNSA come from the germline V gene. The DNA of the CDR3 is TGTGCCAGCAAACTAGCGGCCAACACAGATACGCAGTATTTT. Translated, it gives CASKLAANTDTQYF.

The V call is TRBV2, the J call TRBJ2-5; D not certain. Trimming removed 3 bases at V and 4 bases at J, with 9 bases between. Germline CDR1 reads SNHLY; CDR2 reads FYNNEI. The CDR3 runs 13 residues. The CDR3 DNA is TGTGCCAGCAGTGACCCCCCCGGAGAGACCCAGTACTTC. Encoded protein: CASSDPPGETQYF. Supplemented by reference TRBV2 and TRBJ2-5, the full variable domain reads EPEVTQTPSHQVTQMGQEVILRCVPISNHLYFYWYRQILGQKVEFLVSFYNNEISEKSEIFDDQFSVERPDGSNFTLKIRSTKLEDSAMYFCASSDPPGETQYFGPGTRLLVL.

As to this clone: The sample has other DNA sequences that encode this CDR3 too. This sequence joins TRBV29-1 and TRBJ1-1; no definite D call. The CDR3 extends over 10 amino acids. Per germline, CDR1 SQVTM and CDR2 ANQGSEA. The V gene lost 6 bases and the J gene lost 7 bases, with 9 bases spanning the gap. The CDR3 nucleotides are TGCAGCGTCCTGACGGGTGAAGCTTTCTTT. It specifies CSVLTGEAFF.

The chain uses TRBV7-2 and TRBJ1-2; 8 bases map to TRBD1. This CDR3 has 15 residues. V dropped 2 bases and J dropped 4; count of bases not matched to a gene: 6. Germline-derived CDR1 and CDR2 are SGHTA and FQGNSA. For the CDR3, the DNA is TGTGCCAGCAGCTTACGGACAGGGCCCCTCTATGGCTACACCTTC. Residues: CASSLRTGPLYGYTF.

The V call is TRBV11-3, the J call TRBJ1-1, with a tentative D call TRBD1 (5 bases). Trimming shortened V by 5 bases and J by 1 base, and 14 bases separated the two germline ends. Germline V gene data show CDR1 as SGHNT and CDR2 as YENEEA. This CDR3 contains 15 residues. CDR3: CASSLRGMANTEAFF. CDR3 DNA sequence: TGTGCCAGCAGCCTAAGGGGAATGGCGAACACTGAAGCTTTCTTT.

This clone was observed once. The CDR3 here is CASSQDPEREDTEAFF. Written as DNA, the CDR3 is TGCGCCAGCAGCCAAGATCCGGAGCGGGAGGACACTGAAGCTTTCTTT. This chain uses TRBV4-3 with TRBJ1-1; D unclear. The CDR3 spans 16 residues. Deletions cut 0 bases from V and 3 bases from J, with 14 bases between. Germline lookup yields CDR1 LGHNA and CDR2 YSLEER.

The rearrangement links TRBV29-1 to TRBJ1-2, with TRBD1 matching over 7 bases. J lost 11 bases, V lost 7 bases, and 10 bases had no gene match. CDR1 and CDR2 from the germline V gene are SQVTM and ANQGSEA. The CDR3 is 11 amino acids. CDR3 in amino acids: CSEFNRGIYTF. For the CDR3, the DNA is TGCAGCGAATTCAACAGGGGAATATACACCTTC.

The chain has TRBV19 and TRBJ2-7; D perhaps matches TRBD2 (6 bases). V was cut by 6 bases and J by 9 bases, with 21 bases left in between. The CDR3 has 14 residues. Germline V gene lookup returns CDR1 LNHDA and CDR2 SQIVND (reference sequence). CDR3 amino acids: CASSPSAGSAGQYF. In DNA form, the CDR3 reads TGTGCCAGTAGCCCGTCCGCGGGGTCGGCGGGGCAGTACTTC.